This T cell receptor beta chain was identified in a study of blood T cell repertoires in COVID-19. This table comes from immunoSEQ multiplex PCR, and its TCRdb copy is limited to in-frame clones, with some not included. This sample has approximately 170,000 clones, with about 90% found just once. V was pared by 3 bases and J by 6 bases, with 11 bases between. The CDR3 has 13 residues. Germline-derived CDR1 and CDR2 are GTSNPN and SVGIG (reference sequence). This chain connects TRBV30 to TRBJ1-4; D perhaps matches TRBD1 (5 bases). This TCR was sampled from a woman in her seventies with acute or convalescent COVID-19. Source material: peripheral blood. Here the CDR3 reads CAWSRAFYEKLFF. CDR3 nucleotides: TGTGCCTGGAGCAGGGCGTTCTATGAAAAACTGTTTTTT.